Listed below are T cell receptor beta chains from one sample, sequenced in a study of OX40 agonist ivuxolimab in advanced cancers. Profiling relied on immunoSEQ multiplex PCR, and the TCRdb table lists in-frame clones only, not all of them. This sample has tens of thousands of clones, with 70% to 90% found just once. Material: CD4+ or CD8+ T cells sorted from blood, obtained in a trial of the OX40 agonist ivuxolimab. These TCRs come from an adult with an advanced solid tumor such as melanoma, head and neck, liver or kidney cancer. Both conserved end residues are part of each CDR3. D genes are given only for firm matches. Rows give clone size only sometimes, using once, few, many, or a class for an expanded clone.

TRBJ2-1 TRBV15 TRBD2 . CATSRDLYGTSGMNEQFF TGTGCCACCAGCAGAGATTTATATGGGACTAGCGGAATGAATGAGCAGTTCTTC
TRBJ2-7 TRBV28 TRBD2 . CASSLRLAGSYEQYF TGTGCCAGCAGTTTACGGCTAGCGGGATCCTACGAGCAGTACTTC
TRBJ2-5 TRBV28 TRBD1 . CASSSPGQGEETQYF TGTGCCAGCAGTTCACCGGGACAGGGTGAGGAGACCCAGTACTTC
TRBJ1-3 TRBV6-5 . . CASSWEAPEGNTIYF TGTGCCAGCAGCTGGGAGGCCCCCGAAGGGAACACCATATATTTT
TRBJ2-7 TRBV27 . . CASSRRQDEQYF TGTGCCAGCAGTCGGCGACAAGACGAGCAGTACTTC
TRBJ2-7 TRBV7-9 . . CASRSSYEQYF TGTGCCAGCAGAAGCTCCTACGAGCAGTACTTC
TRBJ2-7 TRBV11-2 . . CASSLGSPYEQYF TGTGCCAGCAGCTTAGGGAGTCCCTACGAGCAGTACTTC
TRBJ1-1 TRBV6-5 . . CATVRQAVGTEAFF TGTGCCACCGTCCGACAGGCGGTGGGCACTGAAGCTTTCTTT
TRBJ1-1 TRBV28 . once CASSFSPAIFMNTEAFF TGTGCCAGCAGTTTCTCCCCAGCCATCTTCATGAACACTGAAGCTTTCTTT
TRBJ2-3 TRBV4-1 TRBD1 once CASSHLRTGVGDTQYF TGCGCCAGCAGCCATCTAAGGACAGGGGTCGGAGATACGCAGTATTTT
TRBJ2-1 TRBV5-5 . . CASSLGTTYNEQFF TGTGCCAGCAGCTTGGGGACTACCTACAATGAGCAGTTCTTC
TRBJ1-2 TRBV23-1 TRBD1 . CASSPGGCYGYTF TGCGCCAGCAGCCCAGGGGGCTGCTATGGCTACACCTTC
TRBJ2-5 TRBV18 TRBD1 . CASSPPPGQGSETQYF TGTGCCAGCTCACCACCGCCGGGACAGGGATCGGAGACCCAGTACTTC
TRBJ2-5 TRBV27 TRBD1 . CASSPRQGEGETQYF TGTGCCAGCAGTCCCCGACAGGGGGAGGGAGAGACCCAGTACTTC
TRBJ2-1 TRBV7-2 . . CASSLTLNEQFF TGTGCCAGCAGCCTGACTCTCAATGAGCAGTTCTTC
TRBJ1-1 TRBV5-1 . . CASSLAGTNTEAFF TGCGCCAGCAGCTTAGCGGGAACCAACACTGAAGCTTTCTTT
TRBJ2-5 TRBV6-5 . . CASSGYGRSQETQYF TGTGCCAGCAGTGGGTACGGTAGGAGCCAAGAGACCCAGTACTTC